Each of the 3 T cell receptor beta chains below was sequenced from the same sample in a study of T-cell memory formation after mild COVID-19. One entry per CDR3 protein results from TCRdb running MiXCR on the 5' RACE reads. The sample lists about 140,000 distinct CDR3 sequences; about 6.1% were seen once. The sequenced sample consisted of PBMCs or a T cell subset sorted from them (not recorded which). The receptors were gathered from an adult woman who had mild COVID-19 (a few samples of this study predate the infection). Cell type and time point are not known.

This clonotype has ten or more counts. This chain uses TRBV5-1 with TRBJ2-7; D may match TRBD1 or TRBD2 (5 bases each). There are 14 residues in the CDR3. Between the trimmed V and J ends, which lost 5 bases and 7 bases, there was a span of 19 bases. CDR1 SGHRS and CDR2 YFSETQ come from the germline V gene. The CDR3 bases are TGCGCCAGCAGTTCCCGGGACCACTATCGGGAGCAGTACTTC. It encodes CASSSRDHYREQYF.

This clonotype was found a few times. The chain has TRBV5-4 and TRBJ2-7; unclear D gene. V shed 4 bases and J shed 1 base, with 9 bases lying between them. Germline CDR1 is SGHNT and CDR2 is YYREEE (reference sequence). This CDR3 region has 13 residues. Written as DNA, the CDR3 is TGTGCCAGCAGCCCTGACCCATCCTACGAGCAGTACTTC. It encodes CASSPDPSYEQYF. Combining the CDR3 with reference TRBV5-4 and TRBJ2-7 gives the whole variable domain ETGVTQSPTHLIKTRGQQVTLRCSSQSGHNTVSWYQQALGQGPQFIFQYYREEENGRGNFPPRFSGLQFPNYSSELNVNALELDDSALYLCASSPDPSYEQYFGPGTRLTVT.

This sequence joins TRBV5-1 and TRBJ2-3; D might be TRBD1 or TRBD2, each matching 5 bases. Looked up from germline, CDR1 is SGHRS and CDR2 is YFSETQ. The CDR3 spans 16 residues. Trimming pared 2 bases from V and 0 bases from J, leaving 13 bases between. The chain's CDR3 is CASSFGEGLSTDTQYF. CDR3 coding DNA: TGCGCCAGCAGCTTTGGCGAGGGGCTTAGCACAGATACGCAGTATTTT.